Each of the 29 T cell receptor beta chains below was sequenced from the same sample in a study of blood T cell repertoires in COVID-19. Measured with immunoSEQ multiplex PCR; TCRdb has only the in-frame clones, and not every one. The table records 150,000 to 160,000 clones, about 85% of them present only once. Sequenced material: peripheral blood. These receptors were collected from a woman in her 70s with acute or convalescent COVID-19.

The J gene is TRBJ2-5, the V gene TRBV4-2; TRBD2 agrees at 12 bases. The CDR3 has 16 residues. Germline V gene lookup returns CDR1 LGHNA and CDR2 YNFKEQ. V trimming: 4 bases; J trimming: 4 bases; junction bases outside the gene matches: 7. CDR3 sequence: CASSPELAGGLETQYF. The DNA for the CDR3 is TGTGCCAGCAGCCCGGAGCTAGCGGGGGGGCTAGAGACCCAGTACTTC.

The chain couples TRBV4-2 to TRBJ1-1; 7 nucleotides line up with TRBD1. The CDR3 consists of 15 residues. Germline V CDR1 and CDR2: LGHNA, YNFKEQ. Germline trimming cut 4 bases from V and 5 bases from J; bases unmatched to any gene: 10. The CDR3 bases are TGTGCCAGCAGCCCTGAACAGGGGACGGGAACTGAAGCTTTCTTT. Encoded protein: CASSPEQGTGTEAFF.

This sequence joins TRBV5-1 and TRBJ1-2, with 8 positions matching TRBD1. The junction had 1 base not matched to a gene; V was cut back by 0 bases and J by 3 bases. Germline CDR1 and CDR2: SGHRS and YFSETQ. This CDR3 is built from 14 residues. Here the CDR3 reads CASSLDRGDYGYTF. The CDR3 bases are TGCGCCAGCAGCTTGGACAGGGGGGACTATGGCTACACCTTC.

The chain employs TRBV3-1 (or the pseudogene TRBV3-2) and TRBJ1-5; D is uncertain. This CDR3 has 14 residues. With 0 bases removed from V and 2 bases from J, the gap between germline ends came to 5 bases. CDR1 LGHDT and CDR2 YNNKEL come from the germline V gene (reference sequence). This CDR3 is CASSQDSGNQPQHF. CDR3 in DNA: TGTGCCAGCAGCCAAGATTCTGGCAATCAGCCCCAGCATTTT.

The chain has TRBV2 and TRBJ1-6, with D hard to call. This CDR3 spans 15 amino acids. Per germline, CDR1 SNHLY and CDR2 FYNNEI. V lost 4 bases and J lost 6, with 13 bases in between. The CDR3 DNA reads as TGTGCCAGCAGTGGCGGAGGAAACTTTAATTCACCCCTCCACTTT. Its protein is CASSGGGNFNSPLHF.

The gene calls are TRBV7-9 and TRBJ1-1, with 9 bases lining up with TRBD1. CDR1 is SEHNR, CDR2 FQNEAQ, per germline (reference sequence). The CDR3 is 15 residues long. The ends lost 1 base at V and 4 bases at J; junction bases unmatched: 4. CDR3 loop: CASSLGTGVVTEAFF. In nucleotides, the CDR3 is TGTGCCAGCAGCTTAGGGACAGGGGTTGTCACTGAAGCTTTCTTT.

CDR3 DNA sequence: TGTGCCACCAGTGATCCCCCTAGCAAGCCCACAGATACGCAGTATTTT. Its translation is CATSDPPSKPTDTQYF. The chain carries TRBV24-1 and TRBJ2-3; a possible D gene is TRBD2 (5 bases). V was pared by 3 bases and J by 2 bases, with 14 bases between. Germline V lookup: CDR1 KGHDR, CDR2 SFDVKD. The length of the CDR3 is 16 residues.

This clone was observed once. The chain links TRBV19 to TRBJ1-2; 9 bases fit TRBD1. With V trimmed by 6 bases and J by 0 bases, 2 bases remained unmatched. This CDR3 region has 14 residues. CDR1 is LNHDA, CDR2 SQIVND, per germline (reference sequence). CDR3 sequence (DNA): TGTGCCAGTAGGCGACAGGGGGCTAACTATGGCTACACCTTC. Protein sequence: CASRRQGANYGYTF.

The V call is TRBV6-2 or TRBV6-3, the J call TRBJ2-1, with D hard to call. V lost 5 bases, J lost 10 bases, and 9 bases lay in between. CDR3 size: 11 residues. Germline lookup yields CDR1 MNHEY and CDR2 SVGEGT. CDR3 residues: CASSNVGEQFF. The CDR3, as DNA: TGTGCCAGCAGTAATGTTGGCGAGCAGTTCTTC.

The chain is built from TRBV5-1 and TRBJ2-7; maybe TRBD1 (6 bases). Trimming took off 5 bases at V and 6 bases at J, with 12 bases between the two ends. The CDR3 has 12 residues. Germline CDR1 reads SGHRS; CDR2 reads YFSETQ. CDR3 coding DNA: TGCGCCAGCAGGGAGGACAGAGGCGAGCAGTACTTC. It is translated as CASREDRGEQYF.

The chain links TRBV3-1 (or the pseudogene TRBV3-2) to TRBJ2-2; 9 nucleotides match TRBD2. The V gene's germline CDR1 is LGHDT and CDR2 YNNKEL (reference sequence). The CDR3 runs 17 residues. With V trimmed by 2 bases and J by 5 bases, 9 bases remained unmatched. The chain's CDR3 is CASSQIFRAGGTGELFF. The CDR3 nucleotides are TGTGCCAGCAGCCAAATATTTAGAGCGGGGGGTACCGGGGAGCTGTTTTTT.

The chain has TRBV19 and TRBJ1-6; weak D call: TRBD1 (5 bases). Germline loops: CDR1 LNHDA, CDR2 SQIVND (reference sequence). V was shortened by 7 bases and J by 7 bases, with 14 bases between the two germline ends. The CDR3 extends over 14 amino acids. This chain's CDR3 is CASNLRGLNSPLHF. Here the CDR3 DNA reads TGTGCCAGTAATTTAAGGGGACTAAATTCACCCCTCCACTTT.

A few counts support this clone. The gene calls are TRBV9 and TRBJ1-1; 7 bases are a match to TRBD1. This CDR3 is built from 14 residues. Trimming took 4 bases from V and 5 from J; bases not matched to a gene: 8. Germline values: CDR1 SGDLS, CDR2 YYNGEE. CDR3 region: CASSPMTGRTEAFF. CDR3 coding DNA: TGTGCCAGCAGCCCGATGACAGGGCGGACTGAAGCTTTCTTT.

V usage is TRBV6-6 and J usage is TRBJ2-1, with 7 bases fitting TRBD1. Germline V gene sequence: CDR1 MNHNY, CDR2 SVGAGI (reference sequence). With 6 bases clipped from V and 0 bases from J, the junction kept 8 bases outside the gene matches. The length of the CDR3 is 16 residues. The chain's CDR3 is CASRSDRVGSYNEQFF. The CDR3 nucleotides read TGTGCCAGCAGGTCCGACAGGGTGGGCTCCTACAATGAGCAGTTCTTC.

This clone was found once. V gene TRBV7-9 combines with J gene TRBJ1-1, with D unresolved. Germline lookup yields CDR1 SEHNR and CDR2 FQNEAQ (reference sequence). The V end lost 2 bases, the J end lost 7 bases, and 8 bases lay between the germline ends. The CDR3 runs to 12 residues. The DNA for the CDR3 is TGTGCCAGCAGCTTACTCCGGGATGAAGCTTTCTTT. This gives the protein CASSLLRDEAFF.

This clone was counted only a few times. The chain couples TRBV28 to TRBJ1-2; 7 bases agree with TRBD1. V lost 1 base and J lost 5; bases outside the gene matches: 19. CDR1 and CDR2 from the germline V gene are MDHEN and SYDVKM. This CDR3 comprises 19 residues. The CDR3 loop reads CASSLSTRDSRSRFYGYTF. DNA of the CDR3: TGTGCCAGCAGTTTATCCACCCGGGACAGCCGCAGCCGATTTTATGGCTACACCTTC.

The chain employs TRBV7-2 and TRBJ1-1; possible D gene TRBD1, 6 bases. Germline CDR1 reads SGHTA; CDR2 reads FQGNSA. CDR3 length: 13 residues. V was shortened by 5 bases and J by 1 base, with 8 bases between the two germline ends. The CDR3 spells CASSPGQNTEAFF. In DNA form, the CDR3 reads TGTGCCAGCAGCCCGGGACAGAACACTGAAGCTTTCTTT.

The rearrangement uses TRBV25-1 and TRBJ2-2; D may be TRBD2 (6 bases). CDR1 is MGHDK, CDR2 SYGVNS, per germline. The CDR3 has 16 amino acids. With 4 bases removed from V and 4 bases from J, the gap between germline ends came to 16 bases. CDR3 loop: CASSAELGGLTGELFF. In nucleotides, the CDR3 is TGTGCCAGCAGTGCGGAGCTCGGGGGTCTCACCGGGGAGCTGTTTTTT. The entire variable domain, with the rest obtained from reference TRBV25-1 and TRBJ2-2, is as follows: EADIYQTPRYLVIGTGKKITLECSQTMGHDKMYWYQQDPGMELHLIHYSYGVNSTEKGDLSSESTVSRIRTEHFPLTLESARPSHTSQYLCASSAELGGLTGELFFGEGSRLTVL.

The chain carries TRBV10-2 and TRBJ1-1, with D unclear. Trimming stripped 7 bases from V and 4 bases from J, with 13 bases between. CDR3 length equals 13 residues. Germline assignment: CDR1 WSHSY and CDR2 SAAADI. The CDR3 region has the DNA TGCGCCAGCAATCGTGGGAGGGCCACTGAAGCTTTCTTT. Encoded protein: CASNRGRATEAFF.

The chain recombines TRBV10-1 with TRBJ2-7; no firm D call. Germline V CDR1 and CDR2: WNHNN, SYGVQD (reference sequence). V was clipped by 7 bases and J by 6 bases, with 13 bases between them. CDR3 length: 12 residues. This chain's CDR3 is CASKNMPGEQYV. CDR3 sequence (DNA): TGCGCCAGCAAAAACATGCCTGGCGAGCAGTACGTC.

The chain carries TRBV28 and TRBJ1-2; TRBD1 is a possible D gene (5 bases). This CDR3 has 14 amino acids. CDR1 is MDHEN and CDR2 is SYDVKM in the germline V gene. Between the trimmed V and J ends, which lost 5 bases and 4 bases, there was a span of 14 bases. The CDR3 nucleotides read TGTGCCAGCAGTCCTCACGGGGGAAGCTATGGCTACACCTTC. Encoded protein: CASSPHGGSYGYTF.

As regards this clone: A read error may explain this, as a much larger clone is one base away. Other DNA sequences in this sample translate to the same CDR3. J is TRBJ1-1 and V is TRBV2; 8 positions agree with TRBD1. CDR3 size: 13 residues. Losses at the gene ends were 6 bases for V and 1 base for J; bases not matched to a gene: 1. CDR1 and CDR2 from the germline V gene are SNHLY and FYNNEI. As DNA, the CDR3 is TGTGCCAGCAGCGGACAGGGGAACACTGAAGCTTTCTTT. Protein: CASSGQGNTEAFF.

The CDR3 bases are TGCGCCAGCAGCTTGGAGAGCTCTGGAAACACCATATATTTT. Encoded protein: CASSLESSGNTIYF. The V and J genes are TRBV5-1 and TRBJ1-3, with D uncertain. This CDR3 has 14 amino acids. Trimming took off 0 bases at V and 0 bases at J, with 4 bases between the two ends. From germline, CDR1 is SGHRS and CDR2 YFSETQ.

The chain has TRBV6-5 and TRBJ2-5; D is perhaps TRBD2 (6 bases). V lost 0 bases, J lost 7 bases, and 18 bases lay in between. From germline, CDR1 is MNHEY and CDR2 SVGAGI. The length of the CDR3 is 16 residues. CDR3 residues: CASSYSRLAGFGTQYF. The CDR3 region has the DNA TGTGCCAGCAGTTACTCGAGACTCGCGGGGTTCGGGACCCAGTACTTC.

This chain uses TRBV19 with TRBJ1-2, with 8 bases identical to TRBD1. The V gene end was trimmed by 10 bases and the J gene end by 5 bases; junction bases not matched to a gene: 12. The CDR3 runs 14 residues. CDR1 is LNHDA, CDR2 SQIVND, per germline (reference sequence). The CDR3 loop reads CATSPDRGGYGYTF. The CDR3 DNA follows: TGTGCCACTTCACCTGACAGGGGCGGGTATGGCTACACCTTC.

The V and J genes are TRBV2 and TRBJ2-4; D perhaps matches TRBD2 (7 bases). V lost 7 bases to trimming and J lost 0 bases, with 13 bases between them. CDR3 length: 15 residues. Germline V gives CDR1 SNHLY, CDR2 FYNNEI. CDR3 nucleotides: TGTGCCAGCATAGGGGGGGGAGTAGCCAAAAACATTCAGTACTTC. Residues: CASIGGGVAKNIQYF.

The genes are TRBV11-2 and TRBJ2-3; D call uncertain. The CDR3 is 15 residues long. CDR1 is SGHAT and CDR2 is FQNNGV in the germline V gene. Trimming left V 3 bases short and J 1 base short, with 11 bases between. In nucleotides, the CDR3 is TGTGCCAGCAGCTTCGGTTCTCCGGGCACAGATACGCAGTATTTT. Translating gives CASSFGSPGTDTQYF.

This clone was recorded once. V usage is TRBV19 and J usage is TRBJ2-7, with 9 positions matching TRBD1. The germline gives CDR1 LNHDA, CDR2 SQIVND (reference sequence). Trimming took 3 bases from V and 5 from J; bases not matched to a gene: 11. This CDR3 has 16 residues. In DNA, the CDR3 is TGTGCCAGTAGTATTAGGCCGGGACAGGGCAGGAACGAGCAGTACTTC. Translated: CASSIRPGQGRNEQYF.

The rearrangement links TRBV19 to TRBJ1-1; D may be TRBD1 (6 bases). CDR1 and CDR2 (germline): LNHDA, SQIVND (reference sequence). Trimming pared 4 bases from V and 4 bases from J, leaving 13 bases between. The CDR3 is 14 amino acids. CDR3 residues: CASSTQGKATEAFF. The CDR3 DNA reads TGTGCCAGTAGTACCCAGGGGAAGGCCACTGAAGCTTTCTTT. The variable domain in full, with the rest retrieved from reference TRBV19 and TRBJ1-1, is DGGITQSPKYLFRKEGQNVTLSCEQNLNHDAMYWYRQDPGQGLRLIYYSQIVNDFQKGDIAEGYSVSREKKESFPLTVTSAQKNPTAFYLCASSTQGKATEAFFGQGTRLTVV.